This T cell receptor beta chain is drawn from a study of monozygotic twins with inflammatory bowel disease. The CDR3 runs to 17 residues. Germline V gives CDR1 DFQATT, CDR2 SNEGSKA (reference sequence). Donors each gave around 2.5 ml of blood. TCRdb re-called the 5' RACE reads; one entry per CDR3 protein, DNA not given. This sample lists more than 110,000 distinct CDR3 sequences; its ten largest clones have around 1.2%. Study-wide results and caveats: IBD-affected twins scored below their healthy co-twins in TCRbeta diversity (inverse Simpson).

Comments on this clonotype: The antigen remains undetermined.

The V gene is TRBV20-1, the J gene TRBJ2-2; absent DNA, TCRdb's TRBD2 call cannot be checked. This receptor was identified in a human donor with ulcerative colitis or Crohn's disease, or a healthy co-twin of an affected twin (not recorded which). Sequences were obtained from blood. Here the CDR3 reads CSARDTGSSGTTGELFF.